These 8 T cell receptor beta chains originate from one sample sequenced in a study of identical twins. MiXCR was run by TCRdb on the 5' RACE reads, yielding one entry per CDR3 protein. The sample yields 200,000 to 250,000 distinct CDR3 sequences, under 10% seen once. These data were also reused for a study on yellow fever vaccine responses in identical twins.

The sample taken for sequencing was memory (CD45RO+) T cells sorted from blood. Receptors were obtained from a woman between 18 and 29 years old in good health.

The rearrangement links TRBV29-1 to TRBJ1-1; weak D call: TRBD1 (6 bases). Looked up from germline, CDR1 is SQVTM and CDR2 is ANQGSEA. The CDR3 covers 12 residues. V was pared by 7 bases and J by 3 bases, with 12 bases between. The CDR3: CSAQTGYTEAFF. CDR3 DNA: TGCAGCGCCCAAACAGGGTACACTGAAGCTTTCTTT.

V gene TRBV30 combines with J gene TRBJ1-5; D unclear. The germline V gene encodes CDR1 GTSNPN and CDR2 SVGIG (reference sequence). V was cut by 5 bases and J by 5 bases, with 13 bases left in between. This CDR3 region has 13 residues. DNA for the CDR3: TGTGCCTGGGCCGCCGACGAACATCAGCCCCAGCATTTT. This encodes CAWAADEHQPQHF.

In this sample, this clonotype turned up a few times. CDR3 protein: CASSSQGTGMNTEAFF. CDR3 bases: TGTGCCAGCAGTTCGCAGGGAACTGGGATGAACACTGAAGCTTTCTTT. The V and J genes are TRBV7-6 and TRBJ1-1; D is possibly TRBD1 (5 bases). Germline V gives CDR1 SGHVS, CDR2 FNYEAQ. Trimming pared 6 bases from V and 0 bases from J, leaving 17 bases between. This CDR3 spans 16 amino acids.

Many counts were recorded for this clonotype. V is TRBV7-8 and J is TRBJ1-1, with no clear D. Germline V gene data show CDR1 as SGHVS and CDR2 as FQNEAQ. With 3 bases removed from V and 12 bases from J, the gap between germline ends came to 20 bases. This CDR3 comprises 14 residues. CDR3 residues: CASSLAFGSPQTFF. Written as DNA, the CDR3 is TGTGCCAGCAGCTTGGCTTTTGGGTCCCCCCAAACTTTCTTT.

This clonotype was seen a few times. The chain combines TRBV29-1 with TRBJ1-5; D is uncertain. The germline gives CDR1 SQVTM, CDR2 ANQGSEA. This CDR3 has 13 amino acids. Trimming pared 1 base from V and 3 bases from J, leaving 7 bases between. The CDR3 region is CSVEAGYNQPQHF. For the CDR3, the DNA is TGCAGCGTTGAAGCTGGGTACAATCAGCCCCAGCATTTT. The whole variable domain, remainder taken from reference TRBV29-1 and TRBJ1-5, is SAVISQKPSRDICQRGTSLTIQCQVDSQVTMMFWYRQQPGQSLTLIATANQGSEATYESGFVIDKFPISRPNLTFSTLTVSNMSPEDSSIYLCSVEAGYNQPQHFGDGTRLSIL.

This clonotype was seen a few times. The chain recombines TRBV6-2 or TRBV6-3 with TRBJ2-5, with D possibly matching TRBD2 (5 bases). Trimming took 5 bases from V and 3 from J, leaving 10 bases between them. The CDR3 contains 13 residues. Germline V gives CDR1 MNHEY, CDR2 SVGEGT. CDR3 residues: CASSVVGEETQYF. The DNA for the CDR3 is TGTGCCAGCAGTGTGGTCGGGGAAGAGACCCAGTACTTC.

This clonotype was seen a handful of times. The CDR3 here is CASSFGSWLAGRTGELFF. CDR3 DNA sequence: TGTGCCAGCAGTTTTGGGTCTTGGTTGGCGGGGAGGACCGGGGAGCTGTTTTTT. The rearrangement links TRBV28 to TRBJ2-2, with a possible D match to TRBD2 (6 bases). This CDR3 has 18 amino acids. V was shortened by 3 bases and J by 5 bases, with 22 bases between the two germline ends. Germline V gene sequence: CDR1 MDHEN, CDR2 SYDVKM.

This clonotype was seen more than once but under ten times. V and J are TRBV6-4 and TRBJ1-6, with TRBD1 as a possible D gene (6 bases). Germline CDR1 MRHNA, CDR2 SNTAGT. Trimming took 3 bases from V and 11 from J, leaving 11 bases between them. This CDR3 region has 13 residues. DNA for the CDR3: TGTGCCAGCAGTGATAAGGGGGGCACACCCCTCCACTTT. Translation gives CASSDKGGTPLHF.